The 28 T cell receptor beta chains below all came from one sample that was sequenced in a study of beta chain features in type 1 diabetes. Every bit of the isolated RNA underwent reverse transcription, so sequencing read expressed TCRB transcripts. Using immunoSEQ multiplex PCR, the repertoire was profiled, and TCRdb retains in-frame clones only, with some absent. The top ten hold approximately 0.6% of the sample, which has 300,000 to 450,000 clones, around a tenth seen once. Study observations and caveats: Type 1 diabetes patients showed a moderate but significant shortening of TCRB CDR3s in all four CD4+ subsets.

These receptors have no known antigen. Sequenced input: central memory CD4+ T cells from blood. These receptors were collected from a man aged 25-40 years with type 1 diabetes.

Concerning this clone itself: The junction does not match germline at one end; this may be a read error. This sequence joins TRBV13 and TRBJ2-1; D gene unclear. Germline CDR1 and CDR2: PRHDT and FYEKMQ (reference sequence). The CDR3 loop spans 11 amino acids. The CDR3 is CASSEEAHRLF. The CDR3 DNA follows: TGTGCCAGCAGTGAAGAGGCTCATCGGCTCTTC.

V is TRBV6-6 and J is TRBJ2-7; weak D call: TRBD2 (7 bases). The CDR3 contains 14 residues. Trimming took 9 bases from V and 5 from J, leaving 20 bases between them. CDR1 is MNHNY, CDR2 SVGAGI, per germline (reference sequence). As DNA, the CDR3 is TGTGCCAGTTCGGGGGGCAGCCTTTTCAACGAGCAGTACTTC. As protein: CASSGGSLFNEQYF.

Here the CDR3 DNA reads TGTGCCAGCAGTCGGGGAGTCCTCGGGGAGCAGTACTTC. Encoded protein: CASSRGVLGEQYF. V and J are TRBV6-4 and TRBJ2-7; D possibly corresponds to TRBD2 (5 bases). The V end was cut by 5 bases, the J end by 7 bases, with 15 bases between. This CDR3 comprises 13 residues. Germline V gene sequence: CDR1 MRHNA, CDR2 SNTAGT.

The chain has TRBV18 and TRBJ2-5; weak D call: TRBD2 (6 bases). Germline V lookup: CDR1 KGHSH, CDR2 LQKENI. Trimming cost V 0 bases and J 3 bases, with 11 bases left between them. CDR3 size: 15 residues. In DNA, the CDR3 is TGTGCCAGCTCACCACCGGGACTGCAGAAAGAGACCCAGTACTTC. Translation: CASSPPGLQKETQYF.

This clone has more than one count but fewer than ten. The CDR3 region has the DNA TGTGCCAGCAGCATCCCCGACAGGGACTCCTACGAGCAGTACTTC. Translation gives CASSIPDRDSYEQYF. This chain joins TRBV5-4 and TRBJ2-7; 7 bases are shared with TRBD1. The CDR3 sequence is 15 residues long. CDR1 SGHNT and CDR2 YYREEE come from the germline V gene (reference sequence). V gave up 4 bases and J gave up 0 bases; unmatched junction bases: 7.

This clone has only a few counts. The V call is TRBV4-3, the J call TRBJ1-1; D might be TRBD1 (5 bases). V was cut by 4 bases and J by 3 bases, with 9 bases left in between. CDR1 and CDR2 from the germline V gene are LGHNA and YSLEER. This CDR3 comprises 13 residues. CDR3 loop: CASSLDSHTEAFF. CDR3 DNA sequence: TGCGCCAGCAGCCTAGACAGCCACACTGAAGCTTTCTTT.

The chain recombines TRBV4-1 with TRBJ1-5, with 9 positions matching TRBD1. Trimming cost V 3 bases and J 0 bases; bases outside gene matches: 6. Germline V CDR1 and CDR2: MGHRA, YSYEKL. CDR3 length equals 17 residues. The DNA of the CDR3 is TGCGCCAGCAGCCAGGGACAGGGAGGGGATAGCAATCAGCCCCAGCATTTT. Translated: CASSQGQGGDSNQPQHF.

At least ten counts were recorded for this clone. The sample contains more than one DNA sequence encoding this CDR3. J is TRBJ2-2 and V is TRBV5-1, with 10 bases aligning to TRBD2. V was pared by 0 bases and J by 4 bases, with 0 bases of the junction left unmatched. This CDR3 region has 15 residues. The germline CDR1 and CDR2 sequences are SGHRS and YFSETQ. CDR3 sequence (DNA): TGCGCCAGCAGCTTGGGGACTAGCGGCACCGGGGAGCTGTTTTTT. Its protein product is CASSLGTSGTGELFF.

This clone was counted only a few times. The chain is built from TRBV7-3 and TRBJ2-6; D is unclear. The CDR3 loop spans 16 amino acids. In germline, CDR1 is SGHTA, CDR2 FQGTGA. V lost 2 bases and J lost 0, with 8 bases in between. The CDR3 DNA follows: TGTGCCAGCAGCTTATTGTCACCCTCTGGGGCCAACGTCCTGACTTTC. This translates into CASSLLSPSGANVLTF.

This clone was recorded a few times. The V call is TRBV7-2, the J call TRBJ2-2; 9 positions agree with TRBD2. V lost 7 bases to trimming and J lost 4 bases; unmatched junction nucleotides: 7. The CDR3 is 15 amino acids. Germline CDR1 and CDR2: SGHTA and FQGNSA. The CDR3 sequence is CASTSGAGGTGELFF. CDR3 DNA: TGTGCCAGCACCTCGGGAGCGGGAGGCACCGGGGAGCTGTTTTTT.

The gene calls are TRBV7-2 and TRBJ1-2, with D possibly being TRBD1 (6 bases). The CDR3 totals 15 residues. Germline V CDR1 and CDR2: SGHTA, FQGNSA. V lost 5 bases and J lost 3, with 16 bases in between. CDR3 sequence (DNA): TGTGCCAGCAGCCTTACGGGCAGGGGTGACTATGGCTACACCTTC. Encoded protein: CASSLTGRGDYGYTF.

The J gene is TRBJ2-5, the V gene TRBV2, with TRBD2 as a possible D gene (5 bases). The J call may be mistaken, given a closer DNA end match to TRBJ2-7. The CDR3 sequence is 12 residues long. CDR1 is SNHLY and CDR2 is FYNNEI in the germline V gene. The CDR3 loop is CASEPGTYEQYF. The CDR3 nucleotides read TGTGCCAGCGAGCCGGGGACCTACGAGCAGTACTTC.

The chain couples TRBV28 to TRBJ1-5; possibly TRBD1 for D (6 bases). The CDR3 runs to 14 residues. The germline V gene has CDR1 MDHEN and CDR2 SYDVKM. The V and J ends lost 2 bases and 4 bases respectively, with 9 bases between them. CDR3 sequence: CASSLGQINQPQHF. The CDR3 bases are TGTGCCAGCAGTTTAGGACAGATAAATCAGCCCCAGCATTTT.

In this sample, this clone turned up a few times. The chain recombines TRBV5-1 with TRBJ2-5, with D perhaps given as TRBD1 or TRBD2 (6 bases each). Germline loops: CDR1 SGHRS, CDR2 YFSETQ. The CDR3 length is 15 residues. Trimming left V 0 bases short and J 2 bases short, with 11 bases between. CDR3 bases: TGCGCCAGCAGCTTGGAAGGGGGAGGACAAGAGACCCAGTACTTC. Translating it yields CASSLEGGGQETQYF.

J is TRBJ2-7 and V is TRBV6-6, with TRBD1 matching over 8 bases. The length of the CDR3 is 13 residues. Trimming at V came to 8 bases and at J to 3 bases, leaving 6 bases not matched to a gene. Germline assignment: CDR1 MNHNY and CDR2 SVGAGI (reference sequence). The CDR3 protein is CASRWTGNYEQYF. The CDR3, as DNA: TGTGCCAGCCGTTGGACAGGGAACTACGAGCAGTACTTC.

Only a few counts were recorded for this clone. The chain has TRBV27 and TRBJ1-1; D unclear. Deletions cut 2 bases from V and 7 bases from J, with 14 bases between. Germline V gives CDR1 MNHEY, CDR2 SMNVEV (reference sequence). The CDR3 covers 14 residues. CDR3: CASSLTGLRDEAFF. DNA for the CDR3: TGTGCCAGCAGTTTAACTGGCCTACGGGATGAAGCTTTCTTT.

This clone was observed at least ten times. The CDR3 bases are TGTGCCAGCAGCGCAGTGGGGGTATGGGGTGGCTACACCTTC. It encodes CASSAVGVWGGYTF. V is TRBV25-1 and J is TRBJ1-2; the D gene is possibly TRBD1 (5 bases). Germline-derived CDR1 and CDR2 are MGHDK and SYGVNS. Trimming pared 6 bases from V and 7 bases from J, leaving 18 bases between. The CDR3 consists of 14 residues.

The CDR3 nucleotides are TGTGCCAGCAGTTCGCCGACTTGGGCCCCCTACGAGCAGTACTTC. Translating it yields CASSSPTWAPYEQYF. The chain uses TRBV6-6 and TRBJ2-7; D gene unclear. The CDR3 has 15 residues. V was cut by 4 bases and J by 2 bases, with 15 bases left in between. Germline V gene sequence: CDR1 MNHNY, CDR2 SVGAGI (reference sequence).

This clone turned up a few times. The chain uses TRBV5-8 and TRBJ1-1; 7 bases fit TRBD1. V trimming: 3 bases; J trimming: 2 bases; junction bases outside the gene matches: 7. Germline assignment: CDR1 SGHTS and CDR2 YDEGEE. The CDR3 is made up of 15 amino acids. CDR3 region: CASSSYRGVNTEAFF. CDR3 sequence (DNA): TGTGCCAGCAGCTCTTACAGGGGAGTCAACACTGAAGCTTTCTTT.

Concerning this clone: One end of the junction fails to match germline, which may point to a read error. The DNA for the CDR3 is TGCGTGACGGGGACCTCCTACGAGCAGTACTTC. It codes for CVTGTSYEQYF. The V call is TRBV2, the J call TRBJ2-7; D may be TRBD1 or TRBD2 (5 bases each). The CDR3 runs 11 residues. Germline V gives CDR1 SNHLY, CDR2 FYNNEI.

J is TRBJ2-7 and V is TRBV28, with 14 bases matching TRBD2. This CDR3 is built from 16 residues. V was pared by 5 bases and J by 3 bases, with 6 bases of the junction left unmatched. Germline V lookup: CDR1 MDHEN, CDR2 SYDVKM. CDR3 DNA: TGTGCCAGCAGTACGACTAGCGGGAGGGGTTACTACGAGCAGTACTTC. It is translated as CASSTTSGRGYYEQYF. Together with reference TRBV28 and TRBJ2-7, the CDR3 gives the full variable domain: DVKVTQSSRYLVKRTGEKVFLECVQDMDHENMFWYRQDPGLGLRLIYFSYDVKMKEKGDIPEGYSVSREKKERFSLILESASTNQTSMYLCASSTTSGRGYYEQYFGPGTRLTVT.

The chain combines TRBV6-5 with TRBJ1-5; TRBD1 matches 7 bases. CDR3 size: 14 residues. CDR1 is MNHEY and CDR2 is SVGAGI in the germline V gene. J was trimmed by 7 bases and V by 7 bases; bases with no gene match: 10. CDR3 bases: TGTGCCAGCACCCAGAGGGCAGGGGGGCAGCCCCAGCATTTT. Translation gives CASTQRAGGQPQHF.

This clone was detected many times. The rearrangement joins TRBV19 to TRBJ2-1; perhaps TRBD1 as D (5 bases). The CDR3 is 15 residues long. V lost 10 bases to trimming and J lost 8 bases, with 24 bases between them. Germline lookup yields CDR1 LNHDA and CDR2 SQIVND (reference sequence). DNA for the CDR3: TGTGCCACCTCCGAAGGGGCCTCCCAGGTAGATGAGCAGTTCTTC. Its protein product is CATSEGASQVDEQFF.

Ten or more counts support this clone. The V call is TRBV27, the J call TRBJ1-3, with a weak D call TRBD1 (5 bases). This CDR3 contains 14 residues. V lost 9 bases and J lost 0, with 12 bases in between. Germline CDR1 is MNHEY and CDR2 is SMNVEV (reference sequence). The DNA of the CDR3 is TGTGCCAGTTCGACAGCGGGCTCTGGAAACACCATATATTTT. Translation: CASSTAGSGNTIYF.

This sequence joins TRBV2 and TRBJ1-4, with D unresolved. Germline loops: CDR1 SNHLY, CDR2 FYNNEI. With 4 bases removed from V and 6 bases from J, the gap between germline ends came to 6 bases. The CDR3 length is 12 residues. The CDR3 DNA reads TGTGCCAGCAGTGTTGGTTATGAAAAACTGTTTTTT. It codes for CASSVGYEKLFF.

V gene TRBV5-1 combines with J gene TRBJ2-5; the D gene could be TRBD1 or TRBD2 (5 bases each). CDR1 and CDR2 (germline): SGHRS, YFSETQ. This CDR3 is built from 16 residues. Trimming pared 4 bases from V and 2 bases from J, leaving 18 bases between. The CDR3 here is CASSGGPREYQETQYF. For the CDR3, the DNA is TGCGCCAGCAGCGGGGGTCCTAGGGAATATCAAGAGACCCAGTACTTC. The variable domain in full, completed from reference TRBV5-1 and TRBJ2-5, reads KAGVTQTPRYLIKTRGQQVTLSCSPISGHRSVSWYQQTPGQGLQFLFEYFSETQRNKGNFPGRFSGRQFSNSRSEMNVSTLELGDSALYLCASSGGPREYQETQYFGPGTRLLVL.

This clone was found a few times. The chain combines TRBV28 with TRBJ2-7, with 7 bases fitting TRBD1. This CDR3 has 12 residues. The trim removed 6 bases at V and 12 bases at J, leaving 11 bases unmatched. Germline CDR1 and CDR2: MDHEN and SYDVKM. CDR3 residues: CASRPGARGWYF. The CDR3, as DNA: TGTGCCAGCAGGCCCGGGGCCAGGGGGTGGTACTTC.

This clone was detected only a few times. CDR3 sequence reads: CASSGGGTDTQYF. In DNA form, the CDR3 reads TGTGCCAGCAGCGGAGGTGGCACAGATACGCAGTATTTT. This chain joins TRBV9 and TRBJ2-3; unclear D gene. CDR1 and CDR2 from the germline V gene are SGDLS and YYNGEE. The CDR3 totals 13 residues. V was pared by 3 bases and J by 1 base, with 6 bases between.